The present T cell receptor beta chain was sequenced within a study of CD8+CD57+ T cells in acquired aplastic anemia (dated by TCRdb to the late 2010s). Regarding the complete study: On average, sorted CD4+ and CD8+ cells yielded 3 to 4 ug of extracted DNA, with a range of about 0.19 to 30 ug. CD8+CD57+ expansion was defined as a frequency above the mean frequency observed in healthy subjects. What the research found in general, with its limitations: Between patients and healthy controls, no significant difference in CD8+ Simpson's diversity was found (P=0.060). Although roughly 30 CD8+ CDR3 sequences were shared by patients and controls, these sequences appeared highly expressed in patients and within the immunodominant clones of patients.

This clonotype has more than one count but fewer than ten. What antigen it recognizes has not been identified. The record has no base qualities; no much larger clone is one base away. The V and J ends are trimmed by 4 bases and 6 bases, leaving 12 bases between them. From cysteine to phenylalanine, the CDR3 is 13 amino acids long. Of all the DNA, just the CDR3 is kept, 39 bases in frame from base 1. The germline V gene gives CDR1 as KGHSH and CDR2 as LQKENI. Flow cytometry had shown CD8+CD57+ cell expansion in the patients selected for sequencing. Every patient had a diagnosis of severe acquired aplastic anemia based on International Study of Aplastic Anemia and Agranulocytosis and Camitta criteria. No patient had received any therapy when blood was sampled. The study deep-sequenced TCR repertoires of sorted CD4+ and CD8+ blood T cells from severe aplastic anemia patients and healthy subjects. Patients were enrolled in the USA under clinicaltrials.gov protocols 00001620, 01623167, 00001397, 00071045, 00081523 and 00961064. Ficoll-Paque density gradient centrifugation was used to isolate peripheral blood mononuclear cells. CD4+ and CD8+ T cells were sorted by FACS or magnetic beads before DNA extraction.

TCR beta VDJ combination and CDR3 sequence profiling used genomic DNA as the template. TCR repertoire sequencing was run on an Illumina HiSeq 2000. On the study's bioinformatics: TRBV/TRBJ rearrangement plots, CDR3 size and DJ length profiles, and Simpson's diversity index were used to assess repertoires. The most abundant DNA sequence in the deep sequencing data was defined as the immunodominant clone. CDR3 amino acid sequences were checked for sharing across subjects and were also compared against the VDJdb database and published repertoires. TCRdb passed the public sequencing reads through fastp at Q25 and MiXCR, retaining productive beta sequences. Rows are unified per CDR3 protein, each entry keeping the most common DNA and genes. TCRdb's processing, not the study's, gives the V and J calls here. This sample comprises around 180,000 distinct CDR3 sequences, almost 50% of them detected only once. Approximately 12% of the sample is taken by the ten largest.

The specimen was sorted CD4+, CD8+, or CD8+CD57+ T cells (not recorded which) from PBMCs. The chain is encoded by TRBV18 joined to TRBJ1-1; perhaps TRBD1 is the D gene, with 5 bases matching. The sequence came from a human donor with aplastic anemia. The sequence in DNA is TGTGCCAGCTCACAGTCTTGGGGCTCTGAAGCTTTCTTT. It translates to CASSQSWGSEAFF.